The next 3 T cell receptor beta chains were all read from a single sample in a study of a mutant IDH1 vaccine in newly diagnosed glioma. No antigen is known for these receptors. Regarding time point: week 23, last vaccination. A 20-mer mutant IDH1 peptide at 300 ug was injected subcutaneously with topical imiquimod. Libraries were prepared by immunoSEQ multiplex PCR; TCRdb keeps only in-frame clonotypes and omits some of them. The table records about 38,000 clones, approximately 80% of them present only once. The specimen was PBMCs, collected from a glioma patient whose treatment included an IDH1 peptide vaccine. The receptor source for this set is a man aged 40-49 years with glioma.

This clone was counted a few times. The chain joins TRBV5-1 to TRBJ2-3; TRBD2 aligns across 11 bases. V was clipped by 4 bases and J by 2 bases; unmatched bases: 6. CDR3 length: 16 residues. Per the germline V gene, CDR1 is SGHRS and CDR2 is YFSETQ. The CDR3 region has the DNA TGCGCCAGCAGCACTACTAGCGGGAGTTTCACAGATACGCAGTATTTT. Protein sequence: CASSTTSGSFTDTQYF.

The rearrangement uses TRBV30 and TRBJ2-1, with D possibly called TRBD1 or TRBD2 (5 bases each). The V end was cut by 2 bases, the J end by 1 base, with 12 bases between. CDR3 length equals 15 residues. In germline, CDR1 is GTSNPN, CDR2 SVGIG (reference sequence). CDR3 loop: CAWSTGPISYNEQFF. CDR3 nucleotide sequence: TGTGCCTGGAGTACGGGGCCGATATCCTACAATGAGCAGTTCTTC.

This chain uses TRBV21-1 with TRBJ1-2; the table names TRBD1, a call not compared with the DNA. TRBV21-1 is noted as a pseudogene. The CDR3 contains 15 residues. CDR3 sequence: CASSFRQGANYGYTF. DNA of the CDR3: TGTGCCAGCAGCTTCCGACAGGGCGCTAACTATGGCTACACCTTC.